This T cell receptor (beta chain) came from a study of graft-versus-host responses after intestinal transplantation. Turning to the study itself: In this cohort, recipients had multivisceral, liver-intestinal, or isolated intestinal transplants. Every one of the recipients received anti-thymocyte globulin induction and afterwards took tacrolimus and steroids for around 3 years. Overall study results and limits: Detection of GvH clones occurred in recipient marrow, and some had their first appearance in ileum or blood.

Germline CDR1 is SEHNR and CDR2 is FQNEAQ (reference sequence). The CDR3 sequence is 19 residues long. To note about this clone: Its matching antigen is unknown. The junction differs from germline at one of its ends, possibly a read error. Other DNA sequences within the sample encode an identical CDR3.

Sequenced by immunoSEQ multiplex PCR; TCRdb stores in-frame clones only, minus some. The sample lists 25,000 or so clones; 90% were seen once. The sample here was PBMCs, taken roughly 38 days after intestinal transplant. The chain combines TRBV7-9 with TRBJ2-2; a weak D match, TRBD2 (5 bases). This TCR was sampled from a human patient who received an intestinal transplant, so some T cells may come from the graft donor. Written as DNA, the CDR3 is TGTGCCAGCAGCTTAGCGCGGGTCGTCAGGTGGGCGAACACCGGGGAGTTGTTTTTT. This gives the protein CASSLARVVRWANTGELFF.